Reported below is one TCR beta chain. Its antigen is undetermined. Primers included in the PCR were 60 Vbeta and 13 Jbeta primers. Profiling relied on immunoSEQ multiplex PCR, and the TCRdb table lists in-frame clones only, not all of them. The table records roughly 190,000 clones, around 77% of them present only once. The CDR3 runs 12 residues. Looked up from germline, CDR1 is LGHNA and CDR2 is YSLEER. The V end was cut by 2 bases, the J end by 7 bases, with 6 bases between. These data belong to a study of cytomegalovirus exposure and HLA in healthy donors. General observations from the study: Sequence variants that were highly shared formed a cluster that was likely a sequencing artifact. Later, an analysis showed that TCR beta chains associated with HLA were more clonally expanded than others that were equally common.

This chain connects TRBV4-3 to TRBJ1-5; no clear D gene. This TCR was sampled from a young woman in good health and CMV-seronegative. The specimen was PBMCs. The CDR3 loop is CASSQPRQPQHF. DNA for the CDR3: TGCGCCAGCAGCCAACCACGGCAGCCCCAGCATTTT.